This is a list of T cell receptor beta chains from one sample in a study of blood T cells in healthy people across ages. TCRdb processed the 5' RACE reads anew with MiXCR; each CDR3 protein has one entry. The sample yields around 1.5 million distinct CDR3 sequences, 30% to 35% seen once. Sequencing was done on a sample of blood. The receptors shown here come from a woman in her twenties or thirties in good health. The CDR3 runs from the conserved cysteine through the conserved F or W. A row's size may be missing; if present it is once, few, many or a size class.

TRBV7-8,few,TRBJ2-1,CASSLVAGANYNEQFF
TRBV10-3,few,TRBJ2-1,CAVRADSSFNEQFF
TRBV30,NA,TRBJ2-2,CARRDSTNTGELFF
TRBV28,NA,TRBJ2-4,CASSLRAGLGNIQYF
TRBV20-1,NA,TRBJ1-1,CSATRQAEAFF
TRBV7-9,NA,TRBJ1-1,CASSLARGEDTEAFF
TRBV5-1,few,TRBJ2-7,CASSIDMEQYF
TRBV2,NA,TRBJ2-1,CASSRWTGRYEQFF
TRBV20-1,NA,TRBJ2-1,CSAVGDLKNNEQFF
TRBV6-1,NA,TRBJ2-1,CASLGSGGHNEQFF
TRBV5-1,NA,TRBJ2-5,CASSLVGTGGEETQYF
TRBV5-1,NA,TRBJ2-2,CVNSLATFLESSTGELFF
TRBV7-6,many,TRBJ2-3,CASSLAKGGGSTDTQYF
TRBV6-1,few,TRBJ1-1,CASSGPGQGAHRGSNTEAFF
TRBV7-2,few,TRBJ1-1,CASSPQTEHGTEAFF
TRBV20-1,NA,TRBJ2-7,CSARRQPSSYEQYF
TRBV7-3,few,TRBJ2-7,CASSLRGGPTEGEQYF
TRBV20-1,few,TRBJ2-1,CSARGFMRNTLYNEQFF
TRBV9,few,TRBJ2-1,CASSVAPGSYNEQFF
TRBV3-1,NA,TRBJ1-1,CASSQAIAAGAFF
TRBV2,few,TRBJ2-6,CASSPTGYGANVLTF
TRBV5-4,NA,TRBJ2-2,CASSPRLAGVPGELFF
TRBV7-9,NA,TRBJ1-1,CASSAGANTEAFF
TRBV5-6,NA,TRBJ2-7,CASSKTPGLDSPLYEQYF
TRBV10-3,NA,TRBJ2-7,CAINPGQELGEQYF
TRBV12-3/TRBV12-4,many,TRBJ2-3,CASSFQGTQYF